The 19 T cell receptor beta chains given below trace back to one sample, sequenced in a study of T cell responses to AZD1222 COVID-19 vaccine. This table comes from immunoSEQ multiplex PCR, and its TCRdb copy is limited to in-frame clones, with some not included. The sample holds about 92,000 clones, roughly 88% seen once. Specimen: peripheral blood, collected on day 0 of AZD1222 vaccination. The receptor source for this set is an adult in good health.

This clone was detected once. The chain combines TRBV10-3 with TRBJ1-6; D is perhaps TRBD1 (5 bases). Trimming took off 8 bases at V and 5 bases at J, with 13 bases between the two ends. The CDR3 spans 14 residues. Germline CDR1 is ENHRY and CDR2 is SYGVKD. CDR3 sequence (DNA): TGTGCCATCGGGGCTGCAGTAGATAATTCACCCCTCCACTTT. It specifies CAIGAAVDNSPLHF.

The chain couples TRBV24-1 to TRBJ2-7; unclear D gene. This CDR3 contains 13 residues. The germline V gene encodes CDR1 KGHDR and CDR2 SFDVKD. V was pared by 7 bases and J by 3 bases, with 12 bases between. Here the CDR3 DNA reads TGTGCCACCAGCGATGAAACCTACTACGAGCAGTACTTC. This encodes CATSDETYYEQYF.

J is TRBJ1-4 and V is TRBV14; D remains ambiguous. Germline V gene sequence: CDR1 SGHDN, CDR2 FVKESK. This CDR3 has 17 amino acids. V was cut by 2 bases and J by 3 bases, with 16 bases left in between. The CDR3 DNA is TGTGCCAGCAGCCAATTTCGGGGATTGGGAGCTAATGAAAAACTGTTTTTT. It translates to CASSQFRGLGANEKLFF.

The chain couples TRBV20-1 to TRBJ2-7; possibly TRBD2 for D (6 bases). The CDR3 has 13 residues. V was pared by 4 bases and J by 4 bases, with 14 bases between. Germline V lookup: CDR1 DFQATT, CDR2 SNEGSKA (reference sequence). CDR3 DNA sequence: TGCAGTGCTAATGACGGGAGTGTATACGAGCAGTACTTC. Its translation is CSANDGSVYEQYF.

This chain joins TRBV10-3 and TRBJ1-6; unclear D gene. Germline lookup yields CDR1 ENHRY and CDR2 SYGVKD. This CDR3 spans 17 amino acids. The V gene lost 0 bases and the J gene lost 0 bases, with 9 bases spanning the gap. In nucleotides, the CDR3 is TGTGCCATCAGTGAGTCGGCGACAAGCTCCTATAATTCACCCCTCCACTTT. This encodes CAISESATSSYNSPLHF.

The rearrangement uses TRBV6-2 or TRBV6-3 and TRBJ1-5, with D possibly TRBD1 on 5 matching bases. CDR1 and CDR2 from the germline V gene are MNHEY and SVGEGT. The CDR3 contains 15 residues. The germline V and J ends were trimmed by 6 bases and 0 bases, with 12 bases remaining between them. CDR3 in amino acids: CASSGEGVSNQPQHF. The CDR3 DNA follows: TGTGCCAGCAGCGGGGAAGGGGTTAGCAATCAGCCCCAGCATTTT.

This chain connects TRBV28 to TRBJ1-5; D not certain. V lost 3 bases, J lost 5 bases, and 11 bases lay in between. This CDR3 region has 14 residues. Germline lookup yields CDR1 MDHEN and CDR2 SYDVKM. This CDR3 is CASSFLGNDQPQHF. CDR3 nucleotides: TGTGCCAGCAGTTTCTTAGGGAACGATCAGCCCCAGCATTTT.

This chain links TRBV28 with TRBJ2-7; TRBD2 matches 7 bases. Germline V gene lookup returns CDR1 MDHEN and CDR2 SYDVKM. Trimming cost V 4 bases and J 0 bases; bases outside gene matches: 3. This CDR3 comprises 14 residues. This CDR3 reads CASSSGGSSYEQYF. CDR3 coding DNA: TGTGCCAGCAGTTCTGGCGGGAGCTCCTACGAGCAGTACTTC.

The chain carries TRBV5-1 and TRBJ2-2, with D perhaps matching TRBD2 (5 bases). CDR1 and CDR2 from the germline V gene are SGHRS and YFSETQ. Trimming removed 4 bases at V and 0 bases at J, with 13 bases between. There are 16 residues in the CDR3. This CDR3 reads CASSGGQDANTGELFF. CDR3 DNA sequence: TGCGCCAGCAGCGGCGGGCAGGACGCGAACACCGGGGAGCTGTTTTTT.

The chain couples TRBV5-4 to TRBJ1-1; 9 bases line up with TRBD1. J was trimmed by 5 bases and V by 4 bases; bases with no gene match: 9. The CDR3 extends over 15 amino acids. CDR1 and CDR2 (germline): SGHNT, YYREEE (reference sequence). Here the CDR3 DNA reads TGTGCCAGCAGCAGAGAACAGGGGGCAGGGACTGAAGCTTTCTTT. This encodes CASSREQGAGTEAFF. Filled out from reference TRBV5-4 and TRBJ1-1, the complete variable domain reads ETGVTQSPTHLIKTRGQQVTLRCSSQSGHNTVSWYQQALGQGPQFIFQYYREEENGRGNFPPRFSGLQFPNYSSELNVNALELDDSALYLCASSREQGAGTEAFFGQGTRLTVV.

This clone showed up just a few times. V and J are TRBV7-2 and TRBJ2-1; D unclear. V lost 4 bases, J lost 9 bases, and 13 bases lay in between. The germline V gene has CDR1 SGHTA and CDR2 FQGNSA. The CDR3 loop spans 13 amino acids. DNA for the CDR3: TGTGCCAGCAGCTCAAACAGTGTAAGTGAGCAGTTCTTC. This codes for CASSSNSVSEQFF.

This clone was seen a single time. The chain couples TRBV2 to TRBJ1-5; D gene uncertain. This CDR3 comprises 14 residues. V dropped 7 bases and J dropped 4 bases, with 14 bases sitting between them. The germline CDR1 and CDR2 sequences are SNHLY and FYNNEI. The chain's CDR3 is CASTKGTANQPQHF. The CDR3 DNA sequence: TGTGCCAGCACAAAAGGAACAGCGAATCAGCCCCAGCATTTT.

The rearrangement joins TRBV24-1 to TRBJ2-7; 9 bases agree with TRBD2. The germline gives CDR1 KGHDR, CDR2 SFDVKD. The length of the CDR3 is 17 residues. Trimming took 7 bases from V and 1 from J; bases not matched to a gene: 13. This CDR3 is CATRSRTGTSRSYEQYF. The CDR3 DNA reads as TGTGCCACCAGGTCCCGAACCGGGACTAGCAGATCCTACGAGCAGTACTTC.

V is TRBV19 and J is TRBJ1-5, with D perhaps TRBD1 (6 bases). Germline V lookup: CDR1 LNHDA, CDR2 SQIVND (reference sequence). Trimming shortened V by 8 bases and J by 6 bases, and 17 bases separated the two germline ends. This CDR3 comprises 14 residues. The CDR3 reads CASGNRVTGQPQHF. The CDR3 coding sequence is TGTGCCAGTGGTAACAGGGTGACGGGTCAGCCCCAGCATTTT.

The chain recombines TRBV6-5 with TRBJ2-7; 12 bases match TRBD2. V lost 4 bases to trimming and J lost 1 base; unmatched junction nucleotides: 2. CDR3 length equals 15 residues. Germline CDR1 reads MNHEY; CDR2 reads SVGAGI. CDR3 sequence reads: CASSSLAGGSYEQYF. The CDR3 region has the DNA TGTGCCAGCAGTTCCCTAGCGGGAGGGTCCTACGAGCAGTACTTC.

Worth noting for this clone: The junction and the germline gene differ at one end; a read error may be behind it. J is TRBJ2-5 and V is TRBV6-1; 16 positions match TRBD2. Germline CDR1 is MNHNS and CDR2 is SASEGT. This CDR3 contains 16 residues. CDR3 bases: TGTGCCAGCAGGGAAGGGACTAGCGGGAGGGGGGAGACCCAGTACTTC. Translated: CASREGTSGRGETQYF.

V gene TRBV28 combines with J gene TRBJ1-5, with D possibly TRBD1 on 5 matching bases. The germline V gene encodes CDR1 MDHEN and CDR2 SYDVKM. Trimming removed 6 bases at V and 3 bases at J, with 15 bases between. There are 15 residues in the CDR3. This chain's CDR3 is CASSLSGQVNQPQHF. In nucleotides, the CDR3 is TGTGCCAGCAGCCTATCGGGGCAGGTCAATCAGCCCCAGCATTTT.

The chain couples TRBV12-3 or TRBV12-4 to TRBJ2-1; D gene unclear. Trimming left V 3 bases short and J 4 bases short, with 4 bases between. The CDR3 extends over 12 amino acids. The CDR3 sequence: CASSFLYNEQFF. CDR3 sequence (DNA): TGTGCCAGCAGTTTTTTGTACAATGAGCAGTTCTTC.

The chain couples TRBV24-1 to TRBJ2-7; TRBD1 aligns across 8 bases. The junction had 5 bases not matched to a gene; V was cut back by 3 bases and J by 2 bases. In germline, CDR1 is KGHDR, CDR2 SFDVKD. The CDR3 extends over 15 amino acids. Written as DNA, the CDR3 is TGTGCCACCAGTGATGGGGGACAGGTAACCTACGAGCAGTACTTC. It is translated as CATSDGGQVTYEQYF.